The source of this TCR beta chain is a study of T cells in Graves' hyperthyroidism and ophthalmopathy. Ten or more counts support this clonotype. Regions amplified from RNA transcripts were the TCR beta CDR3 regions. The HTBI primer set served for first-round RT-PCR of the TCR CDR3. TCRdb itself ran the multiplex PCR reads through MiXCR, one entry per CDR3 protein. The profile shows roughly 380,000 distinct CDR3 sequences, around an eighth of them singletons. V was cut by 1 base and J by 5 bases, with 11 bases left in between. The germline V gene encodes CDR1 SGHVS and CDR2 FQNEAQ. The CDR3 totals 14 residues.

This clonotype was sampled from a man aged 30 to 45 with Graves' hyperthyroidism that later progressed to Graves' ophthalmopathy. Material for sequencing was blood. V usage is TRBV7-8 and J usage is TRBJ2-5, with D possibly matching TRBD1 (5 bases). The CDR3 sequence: CASSLDAGLETQYF. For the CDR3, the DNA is TGTGCCAGCAGCTTAGATGCAGGGTTGGAGACCCAGTACTTC.